This passage covers 5 T cell receptor beta chains from one sample sequenced in a study of CD8 T cells in Susac syndrome. RNA, at about 0.45 to 1 ug, was reverse transcribed with random hexamers. From the immunoSEQ multiplex PCR reads, TCRdb called clonotypes with MiXCR, one entry per CDR3 protein. The sample contains some 300,000 distinct CDR3 sequences, roughly 85% of which appear only once. Sequencing used CD8+ T cells from PBMCs. Receptors were obtained from a human donor with multiple sclerosis.

The rearrangement uses TRBV10-1 and TRBJ2-3, with 12 bases matching TRBD2. This CDR3 is built from 17 residues. V was pared by 4 bases and J by 0 bases, with 5 bases of the junction left unmatched. Germline-derived CDR1 and CDR2 are WNHNN and SYGVQD (reference sequence). The CDR3 reads CASSGLAGGPSTDTQYF. As DNA, the CDR3 is TGCGCCAGCAGTGGGCTAGCGGGAGGGCCTAGCACAGATACGCAGTATTTT.

The chain links TRBV28 to TRBJ2-1; 13 nucleotides match TRBD2. CDR1 is MDHEN and CDR2 is SYDVKM in the germline V gene. The J segment lost 5 bases and the V segment lost 10 bases, leaving 20 bases of the junction unmatched. The CDR3 loop spans 19 amino acids. The CDR3 spells CATTTGEVLAGGPHNEQFF. The CDR3 bases are TGTGCCACTACTACGGGGGAGGTACTAGCGGGAGGGCCCCACAATGAGCAGTTCTTC.

The table lists this clonotype with a few counts. V and J are TRBV27 and TRBJ2-7; D is unresolved. The germline V gene has CDR1 MNHEY and CDR2 SMNVEV (reference sequence). V dropped 5 bases and J dropped 7 bases, with 15 bases sitting between them. This CDR3 has 13 residues. The CDR3 region has the DNA TGTGCCAGCAGTCTCCGTCAGGCCGGGGAGCAGTACTTC. Encoded protein: CASSLRQAGEQYF.

The chain carries TRBV19 and TRBJ2-7; D tentatively reads TRBD1 or TRBD2 (5 bases each). CDR3 size: 15 residues. Germline values: CDR1 LNHDA, CDR2 SQIVND (reference sequence). V gave up 3 bases and J gave up 3 bases, with 15 bases separating them. CDR3 residues: CASSIEGSRFYEQYF. Written as DNA, the CDR3 is TGTGCCAGTAGTATTGAGGGGTCGCGGTTCTACGAGCAGTACTTC.

The rearrangement joins TRBV14 to TRBJ1-1, with 7 bases aligning to TRBD1. The CDR3 extends over 16 amino acids. The germline gives CDR1 SGHDN, CDR2 FVKESK. V dropped 3 bases and J dropped 0; count of bases not matched to a gene: 7. CDR3 DNA sequence: TGTGCCAGCAGCCACCGGACAGGTGGCATGAACACTGAAGCTTTCTTT. This codes for CASSHRTGGMNTEAFF.